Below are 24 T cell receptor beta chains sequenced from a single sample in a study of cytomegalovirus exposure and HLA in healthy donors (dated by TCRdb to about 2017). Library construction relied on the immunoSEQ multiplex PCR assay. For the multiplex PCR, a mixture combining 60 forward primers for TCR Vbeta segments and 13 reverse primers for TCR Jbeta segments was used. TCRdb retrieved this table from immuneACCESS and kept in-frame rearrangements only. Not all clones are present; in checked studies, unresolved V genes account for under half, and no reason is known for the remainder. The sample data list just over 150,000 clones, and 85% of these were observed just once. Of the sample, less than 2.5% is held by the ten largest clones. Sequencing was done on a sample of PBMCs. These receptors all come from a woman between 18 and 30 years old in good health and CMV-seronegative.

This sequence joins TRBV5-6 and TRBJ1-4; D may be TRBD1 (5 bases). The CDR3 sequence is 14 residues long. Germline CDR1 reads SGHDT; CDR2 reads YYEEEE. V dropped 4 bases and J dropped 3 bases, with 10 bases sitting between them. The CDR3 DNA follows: TGTGCCAGCAGCACCAGACAGTCTAATGAAAAACTGTTTTTT. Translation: CASSTRQSNEKLFF. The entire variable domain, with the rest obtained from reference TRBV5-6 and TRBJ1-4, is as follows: DAGVTQSPTHLIKTRGQQVTLRCSPKSGHDTVSWYQQALGQGPQFIFQYYEEEERQRGNFPDRFSGHQFPNYSSELNVNALLLGDSALYLCASSTRQSNEKLFFGSGTQLSVL.

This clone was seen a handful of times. The CDR3 DNA reads as TGTGCCAGCAGCCTTCACGGGAAAGCTTTCTTT. This gives the protein CASSLHGKAFF. The rearrangement joins TRBV6-1 to TRBJ1-1; D remains unclear. V lost 6 bases, J lost 9 bases, and 11 bases lay in between. CDR3 length: 11 amino acids. Per germline, CDR1 MNHNS and CDR2 SASEGT.

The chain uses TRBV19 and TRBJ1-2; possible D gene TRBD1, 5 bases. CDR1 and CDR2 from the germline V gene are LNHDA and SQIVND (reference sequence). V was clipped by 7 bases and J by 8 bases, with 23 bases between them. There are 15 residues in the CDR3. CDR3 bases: TGTGCCAGTACCCTCCGGGGGATGGCTAAGGGCGGCTACACCTTC. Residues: CASTLRGMAKGGYTF.

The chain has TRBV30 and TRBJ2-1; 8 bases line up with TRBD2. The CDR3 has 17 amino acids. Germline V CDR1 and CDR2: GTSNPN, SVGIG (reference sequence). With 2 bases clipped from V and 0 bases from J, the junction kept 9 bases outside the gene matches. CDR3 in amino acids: CAWSNHGRGSSYNEQFF. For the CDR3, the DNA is TGTGCCTGGAGTAACCACGGGAGGGGAAGCTCCTACAATGAGCAGTTCTTC.

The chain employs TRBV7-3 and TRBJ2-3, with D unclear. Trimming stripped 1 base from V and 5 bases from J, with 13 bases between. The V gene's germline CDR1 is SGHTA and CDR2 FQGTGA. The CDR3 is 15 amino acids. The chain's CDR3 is CASSLNPGALDTQYF. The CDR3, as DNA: TGTGCCAGCAGCTTAAATCCTGGAGCTCTAGATACGCAGTATTTT.

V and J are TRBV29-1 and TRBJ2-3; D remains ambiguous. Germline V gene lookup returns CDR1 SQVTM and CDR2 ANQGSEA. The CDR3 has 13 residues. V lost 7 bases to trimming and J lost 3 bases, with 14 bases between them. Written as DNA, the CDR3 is TGCAGCGCCGTCTGGCCTAGAACAGATACGCAGTATTTT. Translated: CSAVWPRTDTQYF.

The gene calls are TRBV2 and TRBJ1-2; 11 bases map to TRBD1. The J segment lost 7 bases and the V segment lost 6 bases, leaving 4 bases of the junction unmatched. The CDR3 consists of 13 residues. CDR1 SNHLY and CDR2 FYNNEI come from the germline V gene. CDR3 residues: CASSRDRGSGYTF. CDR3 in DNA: TGTGCCAGCAGCCGGGACAGGGGGTCTGGCTACACCTTC.

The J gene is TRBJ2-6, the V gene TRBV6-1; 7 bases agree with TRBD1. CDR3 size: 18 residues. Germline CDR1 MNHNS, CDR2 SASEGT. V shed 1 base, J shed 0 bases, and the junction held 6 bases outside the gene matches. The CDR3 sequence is CASSEVGTVPSGANVLTF. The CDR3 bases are TGTGCCAGCAGTGAAGTCGGGACAGTCCCCTCTGGGGCCAACGTCCTGACTTTC.

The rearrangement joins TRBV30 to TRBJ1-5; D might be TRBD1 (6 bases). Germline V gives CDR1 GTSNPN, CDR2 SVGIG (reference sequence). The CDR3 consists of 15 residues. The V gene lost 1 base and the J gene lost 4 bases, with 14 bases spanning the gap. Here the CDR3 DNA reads TGTGCCTGGAGTGAGAGGACAGTTAAGAATCAGCCCCAGCATTTT. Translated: CAWSERTVKNQPQHF. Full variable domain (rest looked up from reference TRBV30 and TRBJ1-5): SQTIHQWPATLVQPVGSPLSLECTVEGTSNPNLYWYRQAAGRGLQLLFYSVGIGQISSEVPQNLSASRPQDRQFILSSKKLLLSDSGFYLCAWSERTVKNQPQHFGDGTRLSIL.

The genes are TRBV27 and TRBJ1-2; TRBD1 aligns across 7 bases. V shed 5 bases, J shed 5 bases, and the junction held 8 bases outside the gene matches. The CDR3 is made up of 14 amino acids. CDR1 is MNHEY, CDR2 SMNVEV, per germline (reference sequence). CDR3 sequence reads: CASSPTGASYGYTF. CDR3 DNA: TGTGCCAGCAGTCCTACAGGGGCCTCTTATGGCTACACCTTC.

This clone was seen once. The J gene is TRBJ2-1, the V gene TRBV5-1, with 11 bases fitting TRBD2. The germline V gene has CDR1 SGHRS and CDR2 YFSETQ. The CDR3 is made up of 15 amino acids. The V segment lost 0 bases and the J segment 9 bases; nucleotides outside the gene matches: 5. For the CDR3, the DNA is TGCGCCAGCAGCTTGGGTAGCGGGGGGGTGGTTGAGCAGTTCTTC. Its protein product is CASSLGSGGVVEQFF.

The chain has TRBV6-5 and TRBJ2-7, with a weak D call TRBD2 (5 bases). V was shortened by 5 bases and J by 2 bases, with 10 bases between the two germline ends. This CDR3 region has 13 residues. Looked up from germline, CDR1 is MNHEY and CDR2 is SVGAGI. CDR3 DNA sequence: TGTGCCAGCAGTCGGGGTTCCGCCTACGAGCAGTACTTC. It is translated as CASSRGSAYEQYF.

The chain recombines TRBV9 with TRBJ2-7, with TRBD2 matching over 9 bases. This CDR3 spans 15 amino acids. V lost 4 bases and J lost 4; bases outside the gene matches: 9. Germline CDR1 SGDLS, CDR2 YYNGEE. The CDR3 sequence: CASSPWTSEGYEQYF. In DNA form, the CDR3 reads TGTGCCAGCAGCCCCTGGACTAGCGAGGGATACGAGCAGTACTTC.

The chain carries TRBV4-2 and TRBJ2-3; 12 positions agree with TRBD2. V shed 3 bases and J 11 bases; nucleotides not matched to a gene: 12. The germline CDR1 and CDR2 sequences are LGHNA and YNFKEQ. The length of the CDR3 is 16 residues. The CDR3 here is CASSQGTSGPTTMQYF. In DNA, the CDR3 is TGTGCCAGCAGCCAGGGGACTAGCGGGCCGACCACTATGCAGTATTTT.

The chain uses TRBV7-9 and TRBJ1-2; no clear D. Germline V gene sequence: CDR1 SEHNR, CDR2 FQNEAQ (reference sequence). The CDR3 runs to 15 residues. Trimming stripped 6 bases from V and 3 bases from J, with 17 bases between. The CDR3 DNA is TGTGCCAGCAGTCCGAATCAGTGGAGCCACTATGGCTACACCTTC. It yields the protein CASSPNQWSHYGYTF. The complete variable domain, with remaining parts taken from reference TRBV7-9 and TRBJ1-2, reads DTGVSQNPRHKITKRGQNVTFRCDPISEHNRLYWYRQTLGQGPEFLTYFQNEAQLEKSRLLSDRFSAERPKGSFSTLEIQRTEQGDSAMYLCASSPNQWSHYGYTFGSGTRLTVV.

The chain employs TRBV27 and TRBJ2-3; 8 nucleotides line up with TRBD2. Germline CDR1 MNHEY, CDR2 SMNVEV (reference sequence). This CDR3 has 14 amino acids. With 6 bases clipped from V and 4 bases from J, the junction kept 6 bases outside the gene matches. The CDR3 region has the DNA TGTGCCAGCAGCCCTGGCGGGAGGTCAGATACGCAGTATTTT. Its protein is CASSPGGRSDTQYF.

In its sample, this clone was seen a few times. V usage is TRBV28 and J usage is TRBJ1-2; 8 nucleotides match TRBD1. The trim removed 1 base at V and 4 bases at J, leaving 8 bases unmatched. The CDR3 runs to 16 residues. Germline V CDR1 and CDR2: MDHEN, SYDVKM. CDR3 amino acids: CASSLYRGAGVYGYTF. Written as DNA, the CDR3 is TGTGCCAGCAGTTTATACAGGGGGGCGGGAGTCTATGGCTACACCTTC.

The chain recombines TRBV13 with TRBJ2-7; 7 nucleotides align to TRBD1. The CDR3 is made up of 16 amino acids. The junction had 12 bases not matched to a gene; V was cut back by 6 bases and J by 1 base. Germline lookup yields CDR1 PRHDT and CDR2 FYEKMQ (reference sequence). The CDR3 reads CASRFTGTEASYEQYF. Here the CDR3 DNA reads TGTGCCAGCAGATTTACGGGGACAGAGGCATCCTACGAGCAGTACTTC.

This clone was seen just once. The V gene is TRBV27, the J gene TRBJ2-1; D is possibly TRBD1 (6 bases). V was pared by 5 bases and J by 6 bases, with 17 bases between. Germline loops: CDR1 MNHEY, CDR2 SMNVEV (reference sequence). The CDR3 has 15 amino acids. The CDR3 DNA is TGTGCCAGCAGTATATACAGGGTCGGTGGCAATGAGCAGTTCTTC. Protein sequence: CASSIYRVGGNEQFF.

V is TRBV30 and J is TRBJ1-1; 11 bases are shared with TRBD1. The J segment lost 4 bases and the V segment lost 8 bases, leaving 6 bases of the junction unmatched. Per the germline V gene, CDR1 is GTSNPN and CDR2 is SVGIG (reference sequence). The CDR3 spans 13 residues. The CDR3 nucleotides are TGTGCCGGACGGACAGGGGGCCTCACTGAAGCTTTCTTT. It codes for CAGRTGGLTEAFF.

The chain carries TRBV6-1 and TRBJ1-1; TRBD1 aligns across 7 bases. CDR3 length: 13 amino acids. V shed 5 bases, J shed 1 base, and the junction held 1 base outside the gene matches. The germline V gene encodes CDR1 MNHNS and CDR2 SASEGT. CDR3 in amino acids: CASSRTGNTEAFF. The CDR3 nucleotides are TGTGCCAGCAGTCGGACAGGGAACACTGAAGCTTTCTTT.

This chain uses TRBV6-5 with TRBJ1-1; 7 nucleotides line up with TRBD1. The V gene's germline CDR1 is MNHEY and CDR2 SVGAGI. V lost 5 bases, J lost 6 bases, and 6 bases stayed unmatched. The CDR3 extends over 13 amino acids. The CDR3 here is CASSKRTGAEAFF. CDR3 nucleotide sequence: TGTGCCAGCAGTAAACGGACAGGCGCTGAAGCTTTCTTT.

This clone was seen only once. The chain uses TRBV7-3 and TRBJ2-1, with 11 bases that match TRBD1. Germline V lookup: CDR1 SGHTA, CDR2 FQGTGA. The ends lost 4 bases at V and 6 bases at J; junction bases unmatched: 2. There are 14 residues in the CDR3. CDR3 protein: CASSSGTGGNEQFF. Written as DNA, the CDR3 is TGTGCCAGCAGCTCTGGGACAGGGGGCAATGAGCAGTTCTTC.

CDR3: CATSRTTLAGAGNEQFF. As DNA, the CDR3 is TGTGCCACCAGCAGAACAACCTTAGCGGGAGCGGGGAATGAGCAGTTCTTC. The V and J genes are TRBV15 and TRBJ2-1, with TRBD2 matching over 9 bases. CDR3 length equals 17 residues. Germline V CDR1 and CDR2: LNHNV, YYDKDF (reference sequence). The V segment lost 2 bases and the J segment 7 bases; nucleotides outside the gene matches: 12.